This T cell receptor (beta chain) was recorded in a study of cytomegalovirus exposure and HLA in healthy donors. TCRdb keeps only in-frame clones here, not all; method: immunoSEQ multiplex PCR. The sample contains about 120,000 clones, 85% to 90% of which appear only once. Deletions cut 6 bases from V and 0 bases from J, with 9 bases between. CDR1 is SGHRS, CDR2 YFSETQ, per germline. The CDR3 is 13 amino acids. J is TRBJ1-1 and V is TRBV5-1, with unresolved D. The sequencing sample was made of PBMCs. This TCR was recovered from a woman aged 18-30 years in good health and CMV-seronegative. The CDR3, as DNA: TGCGCCAGCATAGCTGAAATGAACACTGAAGCTTTCTTT. It encodes CASIAEMNTEAFF.